These T cell receptor beta chains were read from a single sample in a study of HIV-infected patients and healthy controls. TCRdb re-derived calls from the 5' RACE reads in MiXCR, one entry per CDR3 protein. The sample lists about 64,000 distinct CDR3 sequences, over 15% occurring once. Sequencing used CD4+ T cells from blood. Receptors originate from a human donor in good health. The CDR3 runs from the conserved cysteine through the conserved F or W. D genes are given only for firm matches. Clone size appears in some rows only: once, few, many, or a class for an expanded clone.

abundance: many
v_gene: TRBV10-3
j_gene: TRBJ1-1
d_gene: .
CDR3nt: TGTGCCATCAGTCGAGGGGGTTATGGCGCTGAAGCTTTCTTT
CDR3aa: CAISRGGYGAEAFF

abundance: .
v_gene: TRBV7-9
j_gene: TRBJ2-5
d_gene: TRBD1
CDR3nt: TGTGCCAGCAGCTCCGGACAGGGGGTAGGTCCGGAGACCCAGTACTTC
CDR3aa: CASSSGQGVGPETQYF

abundance: .
v_gene: TRBV4-2
j_gene: TRBJ2-7
d_gene: TRBD2
CDR3nt: TGTGCCAGCAGCCAGGGCATCGGGACTAGCTCCTACGAGCAGTACTTC
CDR3aa: CASSQGIGTSSYEQYF

abundance: .
v_gene: TRBV11-2
j_gene: TRBJ2-7
d_gene: TRBD2
CDR3nt: TGTGCCAGCAGCTTAGATCGCAGCGGGAGGGCATACGAGCAGTACTTC
CDR3aa: CASSLDRSGRAYEQYF

abundance: few
v_gene: TRBV4-2
j_gene: TRBJ2-5
d_gene: .
CDR3nt: TGTGCCAGCAGCCAAGATCCCGGGACAAGGGGAGAGACCCAGTACTTC
CDR3aa: CASSQDPGTRGETQYF

abundance: many
v_gene: TRBV28
j_gene: TRBJ2-7
d_gene: .
CDR3nt: TGTGCCAGCAGTACCCCCCGGGAGCAGTACTTC
CDR3aa: CASSTPREQYF

abundance: many
v_gene: TRBV4-3
j_gene: TRBJ2-7
d_gene: TRBD2
CDR3nt: TGCGCCAGCAGCCCTCCACGCGGACTAGCTCTCCTCGAGCAGTACTTC
CDR3aa: CASSPPRGLALLEQYF

abundance: .
v_gene: TRBV6-2/TRBV6-3
j_gene: TRBJ1-2
d_gene: TRBD1
CDR3nt: TGTGCCAGCAGTGCCCCGACAGGGTCCAGTTTCGGCGGCTACACCTTC
CDR3aa: CASSAPTGSSFGGYTF

abundance: many
v_gene: TRBV27
j_gene: TRBJ1-1
d_gene: TRBD1
CDR3nt: TGTGCCAGCAGCGGTTACAGGGGAGGACGGGTAATGAACACTGAAGCTTTCTTT
CDR3aa: CASSGYRGGRVMNTEAFF

abundance: .
v_gene: TRBV29-1
j_gene: TRBJ2-2
d_gene: TRBD2
CDR3nt: TGCAGCGTAGCGGGAGGGCCGACCGGGGAGCTGTTTTTT
CDR3aa: CSVAGGPTGELFF

abundance: few
v_gene: TRBV14
j_gene: TRBJ1-2
d_gene: TRBD1
CDR3nt: TGTGCCAGCAGCCGGGACAGAGTCTATGGCTACACCTTC
CDR3aa: CASSRDRVYGYTF

abundance: .
v_gene: TRBV27
j_gene: TRBJ2-1
d_gene: TRBD2
CDR3nt: TGTGCCAGCAGTCCGGGACTAGCGGTTTACAATGAGCAGTTCTTC
CDR3aa: CASSPGLAVYNEQFF

abundance: .
v_gene: TRBV11-2
j_gene: TRBJ2-6
d_gene: .
CDR3nt: TGTGCCAGCAGCTTAGGGCCGGCAGGGGGGTCTGGGGCCAACGTCCTGACTTTC
CDR3aa: CASSLGPAGGSGANVLTF

abundance: many
v_gene: TRBV3-1
j_gene: TRBJ2-3
d_gene: .
CDR3nt: TGTGCCACCCCGATCCTTACCAAAGATACGCAGTATTTT
CDR3aa: CATPILTKDTQYF

abundance: few
v_gene: TRBV20-1
j_gene: TRBJ2-3
d_gene: .
CDR3nt: TGCAGTGCGCCCGGGGGCACAGATACGCAGTATTTT
CDR3aa: CSAPGGTDTQYF

abundance: .
v_gene: TRBV7-2
j_gene: TRBJ1-2
d_gene: TRBD1
CDR3nt: TGTGCCAGCAGCTTTGGACAGGGGTATGGCTACACCTTC
CDR3aa: CASSFGQGYGYTF

abundance: few
v_gene: TRBV18
j_gene: TRBJ1-1
d_gene: TRBD1
CDR3nt: TGTGCCAGCTCTCAGGGGACAGCGAACACTGAAGCTTTCTTT
CDR3aa: CASSQGTANTEAFF

abundance: many
v_gene: TRBV12-3/TRBV12-4
j_gene: TRBJ1-3
d_gene: .
CDR3nt: TGTGCCAGCAGTTTAGCCGTGGGCCAGGTCCCTTTCTCTGGAAACACCATATATTTT
CDR3aa: CASSLAVGQVPFSGNTIYF

abundance: few
v_gene: TRBV3-1
j_gene: TRBJ2-1
d_gene: .
CDR3nt: TGTGCCAGCAGCCAAGCCCCCCGGAATGAGCAGTTCTTC
CDR3aa: CASSQAPRNEQFF

abundance: few
v_gene: TRBV6-6
j_gene: TRBJ2-3
d_gene: TRBD2
CDR3nt: TGTGCCAGCAGTCTGATAGCGGGGGTTAGCACAGATACGCAGTATTTT
CDR3aa: CASSLIAGVSTDTQYF

abundance: .
v_gene: TRBV5-5
j_gene: TRBJ1-2
d_gene: TRBD1
CDR3nt: TGTGCCAGCAGGGAACTGGGACAGAGATTCTATGGCTACACCTTC
CDR3aa: CASRELGQRFYGYTF

abundance: .
v_gene: TRBV15
j_gene: TRBJ1-2
d_gene: .
CDR3nt: TGTGCCACCAGCAGAGAGTTCTCTAACTATGGCTACACCTTC
CDR3aa: CATSREFSNYGYTF

abundance: medium-sized
v_gene: TRBV27
j_gene: TRBJ1-1
d_gene: TRBD1
CDR3nt: TGTGCCAGCAGGCGACAGGGTATCATGTACACTGAAGCTTTCTTT
CDR3aa: CASRRQGIMYTEAFF

abundance: few
v_gene: TRBV7-2
j_gene: TRBJ2-7
d_gene: .
CDR3nt: TGTGCCAGCAGCTTCCGGGACTCCCTCGCGGGCGAGCAGTACTTC
CDR3aa: CASSFRDSLAGEQYF

abundance: few
v_gene: TRBV5-1
j_gene: TRBJ1-1
d_gene: .
CDR3nt: TGCGCCAGCAGCTTCGGGGGAGGAACTGAAGCTTTCTTT
CDR3aa: CASSFGGGTEAFF

abundance: many
v_gene: TRBV6-6
j_gene: TRBJ2-1
d_gene: .
CDR3nt: TGTGCCAGCAGTTACTCCCCGGGGATTTACAATGAGCAGTTCTTC
CDR3aa: CASSYSPGIYNEQFF

abundance: few
v_gene: TRBV20-1
j_gene: TRBJ1-1
d_gene: TRBD1
CDR3nt: TGCAGTGCTAGAGATCTGACAGGGAGGACTGAAGCTTTCTTT
CDR3aa: CSARDLTGRTEAFF

abundance: few
v_gene: TRBV6-5
j_gene: TRBJ1-2
d_gene: TRBD1
CDR3nt: TGTGCCAGCAGTTGGGACAGAAATGAATATGGCTACACCTTC
CDR3aa: CASSWDRNEYGYTF

abundance: many
v_gene: TRBV7-8
j_gene: TRBJ2-1
d_gene: TRBD2
CDR3nt: TGTGCCAGCAGTTTTGTCATGACTAGCGGGAGCGCGGATTCCCATGAGCAGTTCTTC
CDR3aa: CASSFVMTSGSADSHEQFF

abundance: many
v_gene: TRBV6-1
j_gene: TRBJ2-3
d_gene: .
CDR3nt: TGTGCCAGCAGTGCTCAAGGGGATACGCAGTATTTT
CDR3aa: CASSAQGDTQYF

abundance: many
v_gene: TRBV6-6
j_gene: TRBJ1-1
d_gene: .
CDR3nt: TGTGCCAGCAGTTCGAGGACTGAAGCTTTCTTT
CDR3aa: CASSSRTEAFF

abundance: many
v_gene: TRBV6-5
j_gene: TRBJ2-7
d_gene: TRBD2
CDR3nt: TGTGCCAGCAGTTACGGGACTAGCGGGCGCGTGACCTACGAGCAGTACTTC
CDR3aa: CASSYGTSGRVTYEQYF

abundance: .
v_gene: TRBV10-3
j_gene: TRBJ2-1
d_gene: .
CDR3nt: TGTGCCACCAACCCTGCCCGAGCGGATAACTACAATGAGCAGTTCTTC
CDR3aa: CATNPARADNYNEQFF

abundance: once
v_gene: TRBV20-1
j_gene: TRBJ1-2
d_gene: .
CDR3nt: TGCAGTGCTAGTTCCCGGACGGGTGGCTACACCTTC
CDR3aa: CSASSRTGGYTF

abundance: .
v_gene: TRBV6-1
j_gene: TRBJ1-2
d_gene: TRBD1
CDR3nt: TGTGCCAGCACAAGACAGGGGGCGGAGGGCTACACCTTC
CDR3aa: CASTRQGAEGYTF

abundance: few
v_gene: TRBV25-1
j_gene: TRBJ2-1
d_gene: .
CDR3nt: TGTGCCAGCAGTGAATCCGGGACCTACAATGAGCAGTTCTTC
CDR3aa: CASSESGTYNEQFF

abundance: many
v_gene: TRBV12-3/TRBV12-4
j_gene: TRBJ1-4
d_gene: .
CDR3nt: TGTGCCAGCAGTTTGAGTGGGGTGGCTAATGAAAAACTGTTTTTT
CDR3aa: CASSLSGVANEKLFF

abundance: few
v_gene: TRBV19
j_gene: TRBJ1-6
d_gene: TRBD1
CDR3nt: TGTGCCAGTAGGATCCCGGGACAGGGATCCTCACCCCTCCACTTT
CDR3aa: CASRIPGQGSSPLHF

abundance: few
v_gene: TRBV19
j_gene: TRBJ2-1
d_gene: .
CDR3nt: TGTGCCAGTAGCCCCGGACAACTTACTCGCAATGAGCAGTTCTTC
CDR3aa: CASSPGQLTRNEQFF

abundance: few
v_gene: TRBV19
j_gene: TRBJ2-1
d_gene: TRBD2
CDR3nt: TGTGCCAGTAGGATGCGGGGGGGGGATGAGCAGTTCTTC
CDR3aa: CASRMRGGDEQFF

abundance: .
v_gene: TRBV3-1
j_gene: TRBJ1-6
d_gene: .
CDR3nt: TGTGCCAGCAGCCAAGGAGGCGGGCTATGGAATTCACCCCTCCACTTT
CDR3aa: CASSQGGGLWNSPLHF

abundance: few
v_gene: TRBV6-6
j_gene: TRBJ1-5
d_gene: TRBD1
CDR3nt: TGTGCCAGCAGTTACGGCCCCAATGACAGGGCGAGCAATCAGCCCCAGCATTTT
CDR3aa: CASSYGPNDRASNQPQHF

abundance: .
v_gene: TRBV10-3
j_gene: TRBJ1-1
d_gene: .
CDR3nt: TGTGCCATCAAGTACGACAGCCCCAACACTGAAGCTTTCTTT
CDR3aa: CAIKYDSPNTEAFF

abundance: few
v_gene: TRBV4-3
j_gene: TRBJ2-5
d_gene: .
CDR3nt: TGCGCCAGCAGCCCCCAAGCGGGCGGCGGGGAGACCCAGTACTTC
CDR3aa: CASSPQAGGGETQYF

abundance: few
v_gene: TRBV2
j_gene: TRBJ2-3
d_gene: TRBD1
CDR3nt: TGTGCCAGCAGTGGGATGACAGGGGGCTTGGCGACAGATACGCAGTATTTT
CDR3aa: CASSGMTGGLATDTQYF

abundance: many
v_gene: TRBV20-1
j_gene: TRBJ1-2
d_gene: .
CDR3nt: TGCAGTGCTAGCCTCCGTGGCGGACCCTATGGCTACACCTTC
CDR3aa: CSASLRGGPYGYTF

abundance: few
v_gene: TRBV11-3
j_gene: TRBJ1-1
d_gene: .
CDR3nt: TGTGCCAGCAGCTTGGGCGACGACACTGAAGCTTTCTTT
CDR3aa: CASSLGDDTEAFF